A selection of T cell receptor beta chains follows, all from one sample in a study of molecular identifiers for immune sequencing clone quantification. TCRdb processed the PCR reads anew with MiXCR; each CDR3 protein has one entry. The sample consists of about half a million distinct CDR3 sequences, about a quarter of them appearing once. The specimen sequenced was naive CD8+ T cells from blood, with Jurkat cell RNA spiked in. The receptors stem from a human donor in good health. Some libraries in this study had Jurkat cell RNA spiked in. The conserved cysteine and the conserved F or W are not part of the CDR3 here. The order of the fields is V gene, J gene, CDR3 protein.

>TRBV20-1|TRBJ2-7
SALALEISYERY
>TRBV25-1|TRBJ2-3
ASGGSDYSTGTQY
>TRBV5-1|TRBJ2-7
ASSLDNFYEQY
>TRBV6-1|TRBJ1-1
ASSEATGVNTEAF
>TRBV9|TRBJ2-3
ASSVGTASTDTQY
>TRBV28|TRBJ1-5
ASSPGTGGKYSNQPQH
>TRBV10-3|TRBJ1-5
AISESGSNQPQH
>TRBV7-9|TRBJ2-7
ASSSPGPVLLEQY
>TRBV2|TRBJ2-1
ASSEGDRGQEQF
>TRBV6-2/TRBV6-3|TRBJ2-2
ASSYSVSNTGELF
>TRBV4-1|TRBJ1-5
ASSQGTGGGLYQPQH
>TRBV12-3/TRBV12-4|TRBJ1-1
ASSFYRGLDTEAF
>TRBV15|TRBJ2-3
ATSRDRDTQY
>TRBV7-9|TRBJ2-1
ASSPGTGGWDNEQF
>TRBV4-1|TRBJ2-1
ASSQGPVSYNEQF
>TRBV20-1|TRBJ1-3
SARVRALSGNTIY
>TRBV7-9|TRBJ2-5
ASSRAGTFSPETQY
>TRBV10-3|TRBJ2-7
AISESPDRVYEQY
>TRBV7-9|TRBJ2-5
ASGLGPSGAQETQY
>TRBV4-1|TRBJ2-7
ASSQVTLAGGLEFEQY
>TRBV6-2/TRBV6-3|TRBJ1-5
ASSYRYSNQPQH
>TRBV29-1|TRBJ1-1
SVEGGNTEAF